A selection of T cell receptor beta chains follows, all from one sample in a study of blood T cell repertoires in COVID-19. Sequencing used immunoSEQ multiplex PCR; TCRdb keeps in-frame clones, though not all of them. The sample lists a few hundred thousand clones, about nine tenths occurring once. Sequencing was performed on peripheral blood. The receptors shown here come from an older man with acute or convalescent COVID-19. The CDR3 runs from the conserved cysteine through the conserved F or W. The D gene is left open where the match is weak. A clone size is listed for some rows: how often the clone was seen (once, few, many), or a class if it is expanded.

J: TRBJ1-3; D: .; size: .; V: TRBV7-8; CDR3: CASSLRSSGNTIYF; DNA: TGTGCCAGCAGCTTACGGAGCTCTGGAAACACCATATATTTT
J: TRBJ2-7; D: .; size: .; V: TRBV5-1; CDR3: CASSPSREDKPEQYF; DNA: TGCGCCAGCAGCCCCTCGCGCGAGGACAAACCCGAGCAGTACTTC
J: TRBJ1-2; D: TRBD1; size: .; V: TRBV7-8; CDR3: CASSLGRGLGYTF; DNA: TGTGCCAGCAGCTTAGGAAGGGGGCTAGGCTACACCTTC
J: TRBJ1-5; D: TRBD1; size: .; V: TRBV4-1; CDR3: CASSQEEGASNQPQHF; DNA: TGCGCCAGCAGCCAAGAAGAGGGGGCTAGCAATCAGCCCCAGCATTTT
J: TRBJ2-7; D: .; size: once; V: TRBV6-9; CDR3: CASSYIVDSPYEQYF; DNA: TGTGCCAGCAGTTATATCGTCGACAGTCCCTACGAGCAGTACTTC
J: TRBJ1-5; D: .; size: .; V: TRBV28; CDR3: CASTPRRSREGIQPQHF; DNA: TGTGCCAGCACCCCACGAAGGTCCAGGGAGGGGATTCAGCCCCAGCATTTT
J: TRBJ2-1; D: TRBD1; size: .; V: TRBV4-3; CDR3: CASSQISGQSYNEQFF; DNA: TGCGCCAGCAGCCAAATCTCGGGACAGAGTTACAATGAGCAGTTCTTC
J: TRBJ1-2; D: .; size: .; V: TRBV5-1; CDR3: CASSLDWGVYGYTF; DNA: TGCGCCAGCAGCTTGGATTGGGGAGTCTATGGCTACACCTTC
J: TRBJ1-1; D: .; size: few; V: TRBV30; CDR3: CAWRFGNEAFF; DNA: TGTGCCTGGAGGTTCGGGAACGAAGCTTTCTTT
J: TRBJ2-1; D: .; size: few; V: TRBV4-1; CDR3: CASSPLGRNEQFF; DNA: TGCGCCAGCAGCCCCTTAGGGAGGAATGAGCAGTTCTTC
J: TRBJ1-2; D: .; size: .; V: TRBV19; CDR3: CASSIESGPNYGYTF; DNA: TGTGCCAGTAGTATAGAAAGCGGCCCTAACTATGGCTACACCTTC
J: TRBJ2-5; D: TRBD2; size: .; V: TRBV11-2; CDR3: CASSPTSGSQETQYF; DNA: TGTGCCAGCAGTCCCACTAGCGGGAGCCAAGAGACCCAGTACTTC
J: TRBJ1-2; D: TRBD1; size: once; V: TRBV27; CDR3: CASSLKGQRSNYGYTF; DNA: TGTGCCAGCAGTTTAAAGGGACAGCGTTCTAACTATGGCTACACCTTC
J: TRBJ2-1; D: .; size: .; V: TRBV5-4; CDR3: CASSFSGGLSYNEQFF; DNA: TGTGCCAGCAGCTTTTCCGGCGGGTTATCCTACAATGAGCAGTTCTTC
J: TRBJ2-1; D: .; size: once; V: TRBV6-5; CDR3: CASSYGHEQFF; DNA: TGTGCCAGCAGTTACGGCCATGAGCAGTTCTTC
J: TRBJ1-5; D: TRBD1; size: .; V: TRBV28; CDR3: CASSAGQGNGQPQHF; DNA: TGTGCCAGCAGTGCGGGACAGGGAAATGGCCAGCCCCAGCATTTT
J: TRBJ2-5; D: .; size: once; V: TRBV7-9; CDR3: CASSLTVNQETQYF; DNA: TGTGCCAGCAGCTTAACGGTGAACCAAGAGACCCAGTACTTC
J: TRBJ2-1; D: .; size: .; V: TRBV7-3; CDR3: CASSLTEYNEQFF; DNA: TGTGCCAGCAGCTTGACAGAGTACAATGAGCAGTTCTTC
J: TRBJ1-2; D: TRBD1; size: once; V: TRBV9; CDR3: CASSLGRDRSYGYTF; DNA: TGTGCCAGCAGCCTTGGCCGGGACAGGAGCTATGGCTACACCTTC
J: TRBJ1-1; D: TRBD1; size: .; V: TRBV29-1; CDR3: CSVVWTGTLEAFF; DNA: TGCAGCGTTGTGTGGACAGGGACTCTGGAAGCTTTCTTT
J: TRBJ2-7; D: TRBD1; size: .; V: TRBV5-1; CDR3: CASSLTGTGDYEQYF; DNA: TGCGCCAGCAGCCTCACCGGGACAGGGGATTACGAGCAGTACTTC
J: TRBJ1-2; D: TRBD1; size: .; V: TRBV28; CDR3: CASSFGTASYGYTF; DNA: TGTGCCAGCAGTTTCGGGACAGCCTCTTATGGCTACACCTTC
J: TRBJ1-1; D: .; size: .; V: TRBV19; CDR3: CASSIGGGTEAFF; DNA: TGTGCCAGTAGTATCGGGGGTGGCACTGAAGCTTTCTTT
J: TRBJ1-6; D: .; size: .; V: TRBV7-2; CDR3: CASSSQGSRSPLHF; DNA: TGTGCCAGCAGCTCCCAGGGGTCTCGGTCACCCCTCCACTTT
J: TRBJ2-7; D: TRBD2; size: .; V: TRBV7-2; CDR3: CASSSTSGRTSEQYF; DNA: TGTGCCAGCAGCTCGACTAGCGGGAGAACAAGCGAGCAGTACTTC
J: TRBJ2-7; D: .; size: .; V: TRBV5-1; CDR3: CASSPAGYYEQYF; DNA: TGCGCCAGCAGCCCGGCGGGTTACTACGAGCAGTACTTC
J: TRBJ2-7; D: .; size: once; V: TRBV4-1; CDR3: CASSQEVQKIYEQYF; DNA: TGCGCCAGCAGCCAAGAGGTACAGAAAATCTACGAGCAGTACTTC
J: TRBJ2-3; D: TRBD2; size: few; V: TRBV7-3; CDR3: CASSLGISGTADTQYF; DNA: TGTGCCAGCAGCTTAGGGATTAGCGGGACGGCAGATACGCAGTATTTT
J: TRBJ1-1; D: TRBD1; size: few; V: TRBV11-2; CDR3: CASSFAGGTEAFF; DNA: TGTGCCAGCAGCTTCGCAGGGGGCACTGAAGCTTTCTTT
J: TRBJ2-7; D: TRBD2; size: .; V: TRBV2; CDR3: CASSEFTSGKAYEQYF; DNA: TGTGCCAGCAGTGAATTCACTAGCGGTAAGGCCTACGAGCAGTACTTC
J: TRBJ1-2; D: TRBD1; size: .; V: TRBV28; CDR3: CASSLGQGAPVGGGYTF; DNA: TGTGCCAGCAGTTTGGGACAGGGGGCGCCCGTAGGTGGTGGCTACACCTTC
J: TRBJ2-1; D: TRBD2; size: .; V: TRBV18; CDR3: CASTGLAGDEQFF; DNA: TGTGCCAGCACAGGACTAGCGGGAGATGAGCAGTTCTTC
J: TRBJ2-7; D: TRBD2; size: .; V: TRBV4-2; CDR3: CASSQGITSGTGEQYF; DNA: TGTGCCAGCAGCCAAGGTATTACTAGCGGGACGGGTGAGCAGTACTTC
J: TRBJ2-1; D: TRBD2; size: .; V: TRBV30; CDR3: CAWRGGRVNEQFF; DNA: TGTGCCTGGAGGGGCGGGAGGGTAAATGAGCAGTTCTTC
J: TRBJ1-3; D: TRBD1; size: medium-sized; V: TRBV5-1; CDR3: CASSLATGQGNTIYF; DNA: TGCGCCAGCAGTCTAGCTACGGGACAGGGAAACACCATATATTTT
J: TRBJ1-5; D: .; size: .; V: TRBV2; CDR3: CASSDGGYFSNQPQHF; DNA: TGTGCCAGCAGTGACGGGGGGTACTTCTCTAATCAGCCCCAGCATTTT
J: TRBJ1-5; D: .; size: .; V: TRBV6-2/TRBV6-3; CDR3: CASSFYRDQPQHF; DNA: TGTGCCAGCAGTTTTTACAGGGATCAGCCCCAGCATTTT
J: TRBJ2-7; D: TRBD1; size: few; V: TRBV28; CDR3: CASSLLGGSAYEQYF; DNA: TGTGCCAGCAGTTTATTAGGGGGCAGCGCCTACGAGCAGTACTTC
J: TRBJ2-3; D: .; size: .; V: TRBV18; CDR3: CASSPTFQQSTDTQYF; DNA: TGTGCCAGCTCACCAACGTTTCAACAGTCCACAGATACGCAGTATTTT
J: TRBJ2-1; D: TRBD2; size: .; V: TRBV11-3; CDR3: CASSSPGREGYNEQFF; DNA: TGTGCCAGCAGCTCCCCGGGAAGGGAGGGCTACAATGAGCAGTTCTTC
J: TRBJ2-2; D: TRBD2; size: .; V: TRBV19; CDR3: CASSLTSAPNTGELFF; DNA: TGTGCCAGTTCCCTCACTAGCGCGCCGAACACCGGGGAGCTGTTTTTT
J: TRBJ1-1; D: .; size: .; V: TRBV7-8; CDR3: CASRVQGNTEAFF; DNA: TGTGCCAGCAGGGTGCAGGGGAACACTGAAGCTTTCTTT
J: TRBJ1-6; D: TRBD1; size: .; V: TRBV5-1; CDR3: CASSWDRMNSPLHF; DNA: TGCGCCAGCAGCTGGGACAGGATGAATTCACCCCTCCACTTT
J: TRBJ2-7; D: TRBD2; size: .; V: TRBV19; CDR3: CASSKYSGSSYEQYF; DNA: TGTGCCAGTAGTAAATATAGCGGGAGTAGCTACGAGCAGTACTTC
J: TRBJ1-1; D: TRBD1; size: .; V: TRBV18; CDR3: CASSPTRQGTEAFF; DNA: TGTGCCAGCTCACCAACGAGACAGGGCACTGAAGCTTTCTTT